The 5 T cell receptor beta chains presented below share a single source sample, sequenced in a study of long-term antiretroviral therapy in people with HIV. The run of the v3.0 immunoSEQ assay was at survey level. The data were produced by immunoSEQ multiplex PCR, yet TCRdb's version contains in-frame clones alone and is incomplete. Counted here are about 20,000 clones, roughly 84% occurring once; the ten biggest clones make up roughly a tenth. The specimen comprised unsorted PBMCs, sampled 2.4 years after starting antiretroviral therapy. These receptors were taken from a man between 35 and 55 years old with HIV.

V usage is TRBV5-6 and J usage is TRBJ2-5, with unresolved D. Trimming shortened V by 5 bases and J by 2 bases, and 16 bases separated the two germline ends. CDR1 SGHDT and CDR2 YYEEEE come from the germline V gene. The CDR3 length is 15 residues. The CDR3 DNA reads TGTGCCAGCAGTTCCGGGCCAATGTTTCAAGAGACCCAGTACTTC. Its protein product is CASSSGPMFQETQYF.

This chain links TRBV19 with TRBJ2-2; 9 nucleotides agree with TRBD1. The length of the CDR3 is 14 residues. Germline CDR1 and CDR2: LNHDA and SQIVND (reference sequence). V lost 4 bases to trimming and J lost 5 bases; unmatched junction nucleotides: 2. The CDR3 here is CASSTGQGTGELFF. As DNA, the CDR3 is TGTGCCAGTAGTACGGGACAGGGTACCGGGGAGCTGTTTTTT.

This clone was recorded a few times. Here the CDR3 reads CASSFGRANYEQYF. The CDR3 nucleotides read TGTGCCAGCAGCTTTGGCAGGGCGAACTACGAGCAGTACTTC. The chain uses TRBV11-2 and TRBJ2-7, with D perhaps TRBD1 (5 bases). Trimming cost V 3 bases and J 3 bases, with 12 bases left between them. CDR3 length: 14 residues. The germline gives CDR1 SGHAT, CDR2 FQNNGV.

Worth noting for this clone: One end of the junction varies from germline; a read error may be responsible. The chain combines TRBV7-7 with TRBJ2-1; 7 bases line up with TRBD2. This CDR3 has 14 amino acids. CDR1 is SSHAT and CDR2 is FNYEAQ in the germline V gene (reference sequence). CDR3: CASSRSGFYNEQFF. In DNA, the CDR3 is TGTGCTAGCAGCCGTAGCGGGTTCTACAATGAGCAGTTCTTC.

The CDR3 spells CASSRLAGGTGELFF. CDR3 DNA sequence: TGCGCCAGCAGCCGGTTAGCGGGAGGCACCGGGGAGCTGTTTTTT. The V call is TRBV5-1, the J call TRBJ2-2; 10 bases are shared with TRBD2. Looked up from germline, CDR1 is SGHRS and CDR2 is YFSETQ. Unmatched junction bases numbered 4, after V lost 4 bases and J lost 4 bases. The CDR3 covers 15 residues.